Described below is a single T cell receptor (beta chain) sequence and its context. The specificity of this receptor is unknown. Base qualities are missing; no much larger clone stands one base away. This entry belongs to a study of cytomegalovirus exposure and HLA in healthy donors (dated by TCRdb to 2017 to 2019). Some background on the complete study: According to a later analysis, one platform produced both the roughly 120 validation repertoires and the approximately 660 repertoires of the first cohort. The study aimed to test whether signatures of past pathogen exposure could be identified by cataloging public T cell receptors. Besides the first cohort of hundreds of subjects, a separate validation cohort made up of over a hundred different subjects was used. To predict cytomegalovirus infection status, the study brought together high-throughput TCR immunosequencing, statistical association of individual TCRs with disease status, and machine learning. What the work shows at the level of the full study, not this receptor alone: Of the cluster scores, 90% to 95% were above 0 in a later analysis, which found that TCRs clustered in the first cohort also tended to co-occur in the 95 to 150 validation repertoires. In vitro tests confirmed that a few of the cytomegalovirus-associated TCR beta chains recognize cytomegalovirus antigens. Across donors, most TCR sequences were observed very rarely, whereas some public TCRs were present in many individuals. It was suggested by the authors that the approach could potentially be generalized to other disease states and immunological phenotypes. The classifier was reported to diagnose cytomegalovirus status with high specificity and sensitivity in both the original and validation cohorts. A later analysis lacked HLA typing for the validation cohort, so it scored co-occurrence in that cohort across all 120 or so repertoires. In the study, some 180 TCR beta chains were listed as associated with cytomegalovirus.

Receptor libraries were prepared by the immunoSEQ multiplex PCR assay. Turning to the authors' computational methods: A statistical classification framework was built to diagnose cytomegalovirus status from the catalog of TCR beta chain sequences. The immuneACCESS repertoire file appears here via TCRdb, limited to in-frame rearrangements. These files lack a portion of the clones; in checked studies, under half of the deficit traces to unresolved V genes, and the cause of the others is not known. V and J calls and clone size follow that table, whereas D and trimming were derived from the DNA. This sample has about 110,000 clones in its table, and roughly nine tenths of those were observed once. The ten largest clones take up around 2% of the sample. Separate from the approximately 670-subject first cohort, the validation cohort of roughly 110 subjects was the group to which the donors belonged. V has 4 bases trimmed and J has 7 bases trimmed; junction bases matching no gene number 7. The CDR3 spans 15 residues, from the cysteine through the phenylalanine. CDR3 DNA only is kept here, 45 bases in frame from base 1. Via the germline V gene (reference sequence), CDR1 is SEHNR and CDR2 FQNEAQ.

The sequence is built from TRBV7-9 and TRBJ2-1, and 10 junctional nucleotides match TRBD1. The receptor was derived from a woman between 18 and 29 years old in good health and CMV-seronegative. Sequencing was carried out using PBMCs. The DNA reads as follows: TGTGCCAGCAGCTCGCAGGGACAGGGGAAAAATGAGCAGTTCTTC. Its translation reads: CASSSQGQGKNEQFF.